Following are 24 T cell receptor beta chains from one sample sequenced in a study of CD8+ T cells in alopecia areata. Investigators isolated RNA and reverse transcribed it into cDNA to act as the sequencing template. Sequenced by immunoSEQ multiplex PCR; TCRdb stores in-frame clones only, minus some. The profile covers 140,000 to 150,000 clones, with 62% appearing a single time and just over 35% taken by the ten largest. Material for sequencing was CD8+ T cells sorted from blood. Source of these receptors: a human donor in good health.

This clone was seen a handful of times. This chain joins TRBV27 and TRBJ1-5, with no clear D. The V gene lost 5 bases and the J gene lost 9 bases, with 17 bases spanning the gap. Germline V gene data show CDR1 as MNHEY and CDR2 as SMNVEV (reference sequence). The CDR3 runs 14 residues. The CDR3 is CASSPPGFKVPQHF. The CDR3 bases are TGTGCCAGCAGTCCACCGGGCTTCAAGGTGCCCCAGCATTTT.

The chain recombines TRBV9 with TRBJ2-7, with 7 bases aligning to TRBD1. Trimming at V came to 4 bases and at J to 0 bases, leaving 4 bases not matched to a gene. CDR1 is SGDLS and CDR2 is YYNGEE in the germline V gene. The CDR3 spans 14 residues. The CDR3 DNA sequence: TGTGCCAGCAGCACTGGGACAGACTCCTACGAGCAGTACTTC. This translates into CASSTGTDSYEQYF.

This clone came up a few times. The V gene is TRBV5-1, the J gene TRBJ1-5; maybe TRBD1 (5 bases). Germline CDR1 SGHRS, CDR2 YFSETQ. Trimming took 0 bases from V and 7 from J, leaving 11 bases between them. This CDR3 comprises 14 residues. The CDR3: CASSLDAGRQPQHF. CDR3 in DNA: TGCGCCAGCAGCTTGGATGCGGGACGGCAGCCCCAGCATTTT. Based on the CDR3 plus reference TRBV5-1 and TRBJ1-5, the full variable domain is KAGVTQTPRYLIKTRGQQVTLSCSPISGHRSVSWYQQTPGQGLQFLFEYFSETQRNKGNFPGRFSGRQFSNSRSEMNVSTLELGDSALYLCASSLDAGRQPQHFGDGTRLSIL.

The V gene is TRBV7-9, the J gene TRBJ2-7; either TRBD1 or TRBD2 may supply D (5 bases each). Deletions cut 2 bases from V and 3 bases from J, with 23 bases between. Germline-derived CDR1 and CDR2 are SEHNR and FQNEAQ (reference sequence). The length of the CDR3 is 18 residues. The CDR3 DNA reads as TGTGCCAGCAGCTTAATCCCGTCGGGGCCGAACAACTACTACGAGCAGTACTTC. As protein: CASSLIPSGPNNYYEQYF.

The chain recombines TRBV27 with TRBJ2-7; possible D gene TRBD2, 6 bases. Trimming pared 4 bases from V and 4 bases from J, leaving 11 bases between. The CDR3 covers 13 residues. Germline-derived CDR1 and CDR2 are MNHEY and SMNVEV (reference sequence). This chain's CDR3 is CASSSLEGYEQYF. The CDR3 DNA reads TGTGCCAGCAGTTCTCTGGAGGGGTACGAGCAGTACTTC.

The gene calls are TRBV7-2 and TRBJ2-2, with D uncertain. This CDR3 is 15 amino acids long. From germline, CDR1 is SGHTA and CDR2 FQGNSA. V dropped 6 bases and J dropped 6 bases, with 17 bases sitting between them. The CDR3 loop reads CASSRQHPDPGELFF. The DNA for the CDR3 is TGTGCCAGCAGTCGACAACACCCAGACCCCGGGGAGCTGTTTTTT.

The rearrangement links TRBV29-1 to TRBJ1-2; tentatively, D is TRBD1 (5 bases). Trimming stripped 5 bases from V and 2 bases from J, with 21 bases between. The CDR3 is 16 amino acids. Germline CDR1 reads SQVTM; CDR2 reads ANQGSEA. The CDR3 sequence is CSVPGQEFAGNYGYTF. In DNA form, the CDR3 reads TGCAGCGTTCCAGGACAAGAATTTGCAGGGAACTATGGCTACACCTTC. Complete variable domain (other parts from reference TRBV29-1 and TRBJ1-2): SAVISQKPSRDICQRGTSLTIQCQVDSQVTMMFWYRQQPGQSLTLIATANQGSEATYESGFVIDKFPISRPNLTFSTLTVSNMSPEDSSIYLCSVPGQEFAGNYGYTFGSGTRLTVV.

The chain is built from TRBV27 and TRBJ1-5, with 7 bases lining up with TRBD1. Trimming cost V 6 bases and J 4 bases; bases outside gene matches: 6. The germline gives CDR1 MNHEY, CDR2 SMNVEV (reference sequence). The CDR3 consists of 14 residues. The CDR3 sequence: CASRRGPGNQPQHF. CDR3 DNA: TGTGCCAGCAGGAGGGGGCCGGGTAATCAGCCCCAGCATTTT.

The rearrangement links TRBV6-1 to TRBJ2-7; D might be TRBD2 (5 bases). This CDR3 contains 12 residues. Germline V lookup: CDR1 MNHNS, CDR2 SASEGT. V was shortened by 8 bases and J by 0 bases, with 8 bases between the two germline ends. The CDR3 DNA reads as TGTGCCAGCTGGGAGAGCTCCTACGAGCAGTACTTC. It yields the protein CASWESSYEQYF.

The chain links TRBV2 to TRBJ1-2; D call uncertain. Deletions cut 1 base from V and 6 bases from J, with 6 bases between. Germline CDR1 SNHLY, CDR2 FYNNEI. There are 12 residues in the CDR3. CDR3 in amino acids: CASSEGDHGYTF. DNA of the CDR3: TGTGCCAGCAGTGAAGGAGACCATGGCTACACCTTC.

The rearrangement links TRBV6-6 to TRBJ1-1, with D possibly being TRBD1 (5 bases). CDR3 length equals 16 residues. Germline CDR1 is MNHNY and CDR2 is SVGAGI (reference sequence). The V and J ends lost 6 bases and 0 bases respectively, with 17 bases between them. CDR3 amino acids: CASRLPFEGMNTEAFF. The DNA of the CDR3 is TGTGCCAGCAGATTACCGTTCGAGGGGATGAACACTGAAGCTTTCTTT.

V usage is TRBV6-5 and J usage is TRBJ1-4; D remains unclear. Trimming took off 2 bases at V and 5 bases at J, with 12 bases between the two ends. The CDR3 loop spans 15 amino acids. Germline values: CDR1 MNHEY, CDR2 SVGAGI. The CDR3 reads CASSYGGGRNEKLFF. The CDR3 DNA reads TGTGCCAGCAGTTACGGTGGAGGACGGAATGAAAAACTGTTTTTT.

This chain links TRBV7-8 with TRBJ1-5, with 10 bases aligning to TRBD1. V lost 2 bases to trimming and J lost 6 bases; unmatched junction nucleotides: 4. The CDR3 covers 15 residues. Germline V gene data show CDR1 as SGHVS and CDR2 as FQNEAQ. CDR3 nucleotide sequence: TGTGCCAGCAGCTTATCGACAGGGGGCCGTCAGCCCCAGCATTTT. It translates to CASSLSTGGRQPQHF.

V and J are TRBV10-3 and TRBJ2-5; D is unclear. Germline V gene lookup returns CDR1 ENHRY and CDR2 SYGVKD. CDR3 length equals 15 residues. With 0 bases removed from V and 5 bases from J, the gap between germline ends came to 13 bases. The CDR3 bases are TGTGCCATCAGTGAGTCGCCACCACCCTATGAGACCCAGTACTTC. It yields the protein CAISESPPPYETQYF.

With respect to this clone: Additional DNA sequences in this sample encode the identical CDR3. The chain uses TRBV29-1 and TRBJ2-7; D unresolved. Germline V lookup: CDR1 SQVTM, CDR2 ANQGSEA. Trimming removed 2 bases at V and 4 bases at J, with 6 bases between. CDR3 length: 11 amino acids. DNA of the CDR3: TGCAGCGTTGAACGGGCTTACGAGCAGTACTTC. Translating it yields CSVERAYEQYF.

The chain combines TRBV27 with TRBJ1-2; TRBD1 aligns across 8 bases. V shed 5 bases, J shed 4 bases, and the junction held 12 bases outside the gene matches. The length of the CDR3 is 16 residues. CDR1 is MNHEY and CDR2 is SMNVEV in the germline V gene (reference sequence). The CDR3 spells CASSRLNPTGVYGYTF. CDR3 DNA: TGTGCCAGCAGTCGACTAAACCCGACAGGGGTCTATGGCTACACCTTC.

This clone has a handful of counts. The chain recombines TRBV12-5 with TRBJ2-1; 7 positions agree with TRBD2. Trimming cost V 6 bases and J 4 bases; bases outside gene matches: 6. The CDR3 sequence is 14 residues long. Looked up from germline, CDR1 is LGHNT and CDR2 is FRNRAP. This CDR3 reads CASGPLGGYNEQFF. In DNA, the CDR3 is TGTGCTAGTGGACCCTTGGGAGGGTACAATGAGCAGTTCTTC.

In its sample, this clone was seen a few times. The chain has TRBV27 and TRBJ2-7; 12 bases are a match to TRBD2. V gave up 5 bases and J gave up 9 bases; unmatched junction bases: 20. The CDR3 totals 18 residues. Germline V lookup: CDR1 MNHEY, CDR2 SMNVEV (reference sequence). The CDR3 region is CASSPGPGPRLAGAWQYF. For the CDR3, the DNA is TGTGCCAGCAGTCCAGGACCGGGACCGCGACTAGCGGGAGCGTGGCAGTACTTC.

This clone showed up just once. The V call is TRBV19, the J call TRBJ1-1; a weak D match, TRBD1 (5 bases). V was cut by 10 bases and J by 2 bases, with 17 bases left in between. The CDR3 spans 14 residues. Per the germline V gene, CDR1 is LNHDA and CDR2 is SQIVND (reference sequence). In DNA form, the CDR3 reads TGTGCCACCCTCCCACAGGCGGCCAACACTGAAGCTTTCTTT. Translation: CATLPQAANTEAFF.

This chain joins TRBV13 and TRBJ2-4, with TRBD1 identical over 7 bases. The trim removed 1 base at V and 10 bases at J, leaving 4 bases unmatched. The CDR3 loop spans 13 amino acids. Germline lookup yields CDR1 PRHDT and CDR2 FYEKMQ (reference sequence). This chain's CDR3 is CASSLEGGGIQYF. Here the CDR3 DNA reads TGTGCCAGCAGCTTAGAAGGGGGCGGGATTCAGTACTTC.

The chain uses TRBV7-2 and TRBJ1-4, with D perhaps TRBD1 (6 bases). Deletions cut 4 bases from V and 6 bases from J, with 18 bases between. The CDR3 length is 16 residues. Germline V gene lookup returns CDR1 SGHTA and CDR2 FQGNSA. The CDR3, as DNA: TGTGCCAGCAGCTCCCAGGGGTGGGGTCCCGATGAAAAACTGTTTTTT. Protein: CASSSQGWGPDEKLFF.

J is TRBJ2-7 and V is TRBV14; D unclear. The CDR3 is 12 residues long. V gave up 0 bases and J gave up 4 bases, with 4 bases separating them. Germline V gives CDR1 SGHDN, CDR2 FVKESK. The CDR3 sequence is CASSQEGYEQYF. The CDR3 DNA reads as TGTGCCAGCAGCCAAGAGGGTTACGAGCAGTACTTC. Based on the CDR3 plus reference TRBV14 and TRBJ2-7, the full variable domain is EAGVTQFPSHSVIEKGQTVTLRCDPISGHDNLYWYRRVMGKEIKFLLHFVKESKQDESGMPNNRFLAERTGGTYSTLKVQPAELEDSGVYFCASSQEGYEQYFGPGTRLTVT.

This clone was recorded once. The rearrangement joins TRBV25-1 to TRBJ2-3; possibly TRBD1 for D (5 bases). The V and J ends lost 8 bases and 0 bases respectively, with 9 bases between them. This CDR3 contains 13 residues. Germline loops: CDR1 MGHDK, CDR2 SYGVNS. CDR3 region: CASQGPSTDTQYF. DNA of the CDR3: TGTGCCAGCCAGGGTCCTAGCACAGATACGCAGTATTTT.

This clone occurred a few times. J is TRBJ2-7 and V is TRBV29-1; 9 bases align to TRBD2. The junction had 17 bases not matched to a gene; V was cut back by 3 bases and J by 5 bases. Germline CDR1 is SQVTM and CDR2 is ANQGSEA. The CDR3 is made up of 17 amino acids. CDR3 residues: CSVDWGGHSGSGDEQYF. The CDR3 nucleotides are TGCAGCGTTGATTGGGGGGGCCATAGCGGGAGTGGCGACGAGCAGTACTTC.